This T cell receptor (beta chain) was recorded in a study of blood T cell repertoires in COVID-19. About the research overall: Samples came from the United States, Italy and Spain, spanning acute and convalescent COVID-19. T cells, B-cell-depleted T cells, or PBMCs supplied cDNA or gDNA.

The authors' processing: Scientists estimated how many nucleated cells there were by amplifying reference gene primers. The table came from immunoSEQ multiplex PCR; TCRdb's copy has only in-frame clones and leaves some out. The D gene and trimming were derived from the DNA, and the V and J assignments and clone size from that table. The sample carries roughly 110,000 clones, roughly 84% recorded once. Trimming removed 5 bases from V and 0 bases from J, with 9 bases in between. The CDR3 length is 14 residues. Germline V gene lookup returns CDR1 SNHLY and CDR2 FYNNEI. The chain is built from TRBV2 and TRBJ2-3, with D perhaps matching TRBD2 (6 bases). Sequencing used peripheral blood. This TCR was recovered from a human donor in a cohort sampled during active COVID-19. The CDR3 DNA follows: TGTGCCAGCAGTTCCGGGACTAGCACAGATACGCAGTATTTT. Its protein is CASSSGTSTDTQYF.